This T cell receptor (beta chain) is from a study of response to subunit inactivated influenza vaccine. Study-wide results and limits: Each seasonal flu vaccination may recruit only limited new T cells, authors suggested.

About this clonotype: Its antigen is unknown.

Germline CDR1 LGHNA, CDR2 YSLEER. The CDR3 has 16 amino acids. The germline V and J ends were trimmed by 0 bases and 4 bases, with 13 bases remaining between them. TCRdb reanalysed the RT-PCR reads using MiXCR and keeps one entry per CDR3 protein. The table lists roughly 670,000 distinct CDR3 sequences, around 13% of them singletons, with approximately 7.6% in the top ten. The receptor comes from a man aged 45-60 years who received an inactivated influenza vaccine. The rearrangement uses TRBV4-3 and TRBJ2-1; D is ambiguous. The specimen was PBMCs from blood, collected 14 days before vaccination. The DNA for the CDR3 is TGCGCCAGCAGCCAAGATGGGCAGGTGAATTACAATGAGCAGTTCTTC. This codes for CASSQDGQVNYNEQFF.